A single sample is the source of the 27 T cell receptor beta chains below, sequenced in a study of T cell responses to AZD1222 COVID-19 vaccine. Measured with immunoSEQ multiplex PCR; TCRdb has only the in-frame clones, and not every one. The profile shows about 45,000 clones, 80% to 85% of them singletons. Source: peripheral blood, taken 28 days after the second AZD1222 dose. Every receptor here comes from an adult who received the AZD1222 COVID-19 vaccine.

The chain is built from TRBV5-4 and TRBJ2-1; D possibly corresponds to TRBD1 (5 bases). Germline-derived CDR1 and CDR2 are SGHNT and YYREEE (reference sequence). This CDR3 has 17 amino acids. V lost 0 bases, J lost 7 bases, and 20 bases lay in between. Here the CDR3 reads CASSLAGAGIRRNEQFF. The CDR3 coding sequence is TGTGCCAGCAGCTTGGCCGGTGCAGGGATTAGACGGAATGAGCAGTTCTTC. Full variable domain (remainder filled in from reference TRBV5-4 and TRBJ2-1): ETGVTQSPTHLIKTRGQQVTLRCSSQSGHNTVSWYQQALGQGPQFIFQYYREEENGRGNFPPRFSGLQFPNYSSELNVNALELDDSALYLCASSLAGAGIRRNEQFFGPGTRLTVL.

The CDR3 reads CARSWQWGDEQYF. CDR3 nucleotide sequence: TGTGCCCGGTCGTGGCAGTGGGGGGACGAGCAGTACTTC. This chain uses TRBV30 with TRBJ2-7, with D maybe TRBD2 (6 bases). The V end was cut by 8 bases, the J end by 5 bases, with 19 bases between. The CDR3 totals 13 residues. In germline, CDR1 is GTSNPN, CDR2 SVGIG (reference sequence). Together with reference TRBV30 and TRBJ2-7, the CDR3 gives the full variable domain: SQTIHQWPATLVQPVGSPLSLECTVEGTSNPNLYWYRQAAGRGLQLLFYSVGIGQISSEVPQNLSASRPQDRQFILSSKKLLLSDSGFYLCARSWQWGDEQYFGPGTRLTVT.

This clone was detected once. The V call is TRBV29-1, the J call TRBJ2-4; 8 positions match TRBD1. Germline trimming cut 3 bases from V and 2 bases from J; bases unmatched to any gene: 12. The CDR3 length is 17 residues. Per germline, CDR1 SQVTM and CDR2 ANQGSEA. The CDR3 sequence: CSVDDPDRVSSKNIQYF. The CDR3 nucleotides are TGCAGCGTTGACGACCCGGACAGGGTTTCGTCCAAAAACATTCAGTACTTC.

The V call is TRBV6-5, the J call TRBJ1-5; D gene ambiguous. In germline, CDR1 is MNHEY, CDR2 SVGAGI. The germline V and J ends were trimmed by 6 bases and 1 base, with 10 bases remaining between them. This CDR3 contains 14 residues. The CDR3 DNA sequence: TGTGCCAGCAGCCCAGGACCCAGCAATCAGCCCCAGCATTTT. It codes for CASSPGPSNQPQHF.

The chain has TRBV12-5 and TRBJ2-3; a weak D match, TRBD1 (5 bases). The CDR3 runs 13 residues. The germline gives CDR1 LGHNT, CDR2 FRNRAP. CDR3 nucleotide sequence: TGTGCGCTAGGGGAAAAGGGCACAGATACGCAGTATTTT. Encoded protein: CALGEKGTDTQYF.

The V and J genes are TRBV11-2 and TRBJ1-5; no definite D call. V was cut by 3 bases and J by 7 bases, with 10 bases left in between. Germline loops: CDR1 SGHAT, CDR2 FQNNGV. The CDR3 is 13 amino acids. The CDR3 loop is CASSFEQRQPQHF. In nucleotides, the CDR3 is TGTGCCAGCAGCTTTGAACAGAGGCAGCCCCAGCATTTT.

This clone came up a few times. The V gene is TRBV11-2, the J gene TRBJ1-3; D remains ambiguous. Germline V gene data show CDR1 as SGHAT and CDR2 as FQNNGV. The CDR3 length is 14 residues. V dropped 3 bases and J dropped 0 bases, with 6 bases sitting between them. In DNA form, the CDR3 reads TGTGCCAGCAGCTTTGGGGACTCTGGAAACACCATATATTTT. It codes for CASSFGDSGNTIYF.

The chain carries TRBV19 and TRBJ1-5; 10 bases align to TRBD1. Germline CDR1 LNHDA, CDR2 SQIVND (reference sequence). The CDR3 contains 18 residues. V trimming: 3 bases; J trimming: 3 bases; junction bases outside the gene matches: 11. The CDR3 loop reads CASSIRPQGQGFNQPQHF. DNA for the CDR3: TGTGCCAGTAGTATTCGCCCCCAGGGACAGGGGTTCAATCAGCCCCAGCATTTT.

The J gene is TRBJ1-1, the V gene TRBV27; D not certain. Trimming shortened V by 4 bases and J by 5 bases, and 17 bases separated the two germline ends. Germline CDR1 reads MNHEY; CDR2 reads SMNVEV (reference sequence). This CDR3 is 15 amino acids long. CDR3 nucleotide sequence: TGTGCCAGCAGTTCCCGGACCCGTCCTGCTACTGAAGCTTTCTTT. Translated: CASSSRTRPATEAFF.

The chain carries TRBV5-1 and TRBJ2-3; D gene unclear. V shed 7 bases and J shed 2 bases, with 11 bases lying between them. CDR1 SGHRS and CDR2 YFSETQ come from the germline V gene. The CDR3 extends over 13 amino acids. CDR3 loop: CASGTPATDTQYF. The DNA of the CDR3 is TGCGCCAGCGGAACGCCGGCCACAGATACGCAGTATTTT.

The genes are TRBV13 and TRBJ1-5; D remains ambiguous. V was pared by 4 bases and J by 6 bases, with 10 bases between. This CDR3 contains 13 residues. Per germline, CDR1 PRHDT and CDR2 FYEKMQ (reference sequence). The CDR3 region is CASSSNRGQPQHF. The CDR3 region has the DNA TGTGCCAGCAGCTCCAACCGGGGTCAGCCCCAGCATTTT.

This chain links TRBV2 with TRBJ2-5, with TRBD1 as a possible D gene (5 bases). Germline V gives CDR1 SNHLY, CDR2 FYNNEI. The CDR3 runs to 14 residues. Trimming removed 5 bases from V and 2 bases from J, with 12 bases in between. The CDR3 DNA is TGTGCCAGCAGTCGCGACAGAAAGCAAGAGACCCAGTACTTC. Translated, it gives CASSRDRKQETQYF.

As DNA, the CDR3 is TGTGCCAGCAGCTTAGAAGGACGCCCTAATGAAAAACTGTTTTTT. Protein product: CASSLEGRPNEKLFF. V is TRBV7-2 and J is TRBJ1-4; D gene uncertain. Germline CDR1 and CDR2: SGHTA and FQGNSA. The CDR3 length is 15 residues. Trimming took 1 base from V and 3 from J, leaving 9 bases between them.

The CDR3 here is CASSPENYGYTF. CDR3 in DNA: TGTGCCAGCAGCCCCGAAAATTATGGCTACACCTTC. The chain has TRBV6-5 and TRBJ1-2; D is undetermined. The germline V gene encodes CDR1 MNHEY and CDR2 SVGAGI. CDR3 length: 12 amino acids. V was trimmed by 6 bases and J by 5 bases, leaving 10 bases between them.

The table lists this clone with a few counts. The chain recombines TRBV3-1 (or the pseudogene TRBV3-2) with TRBJ2-7; TRBD1 is a possible D gene (6 bases). Trimming left V 4 bases short and J 10 bases short, with 17 bases between. Germline values: CDR1 LGHDT, CDR2 YNNKEL (reference sequence). The CDR3 has 13 amino acids. The CDR3 region has the DNA TGTGCCAGCAGCCCGTGGACAGTCGGAGGCCAGTACTTC. As protein: CASSPWTVGGQYF.

J is TRBJ2-2 and V is TRBV11-2; the match to TRBD2 covers 10 bases. Germline V gene lookup returns CDR1 SGHAT and CDR2 FQNNGV. J lost 4 bases, V lost 7 bases, and 9 bases had no gene match. The CDR3 runs to 16 residues. The CDR3 region is CASIGGTSDGTGELFF. The CDR3 nucleotides are TGTGCCAGCATCGGGGGGACTAGCGATGGCACCGGGGAGCTGTTTTTT.

This rearrangement joins TRBV7-9 to TRBJ2-1; TRBD2 matches at 7 bases. From germline, CDR1 is SEHNR and CDR2 FQNEAQ (reference sequence). The CDR3 is 17 amino acids. V lost 5 bases to trimming and J lost 2 bases; unmatched junction nucleotides: 12. CDR3 nucleotide sequence: TGTGCCAGCAGCCCTCACGGGACTATCTCAACCTACAATGAGCAGTTCTTC. Encoded protein: CASSPHGTISTYNEQFF.

The chain couples TRBV12-5 to TRBJ1-2, with D possibly matching TRBD1 (5 bases). Germline V gives CDR1 LGHNT, CDR2 FRNRAP. Between the trimmed V and J ends, which lost 1 base and 8 bases, there was a span of 11 bases. The CDR3 extends over 13 amino acids. This CDR3 reads CASGLALRDGYTF. In DNA, the CDR3 is TGTGCTAGTGGTTTGGCCCTCAGGGACGGCTACACCTTC.

The rearrangement uses TRBV5-1 and TRBJ1-1; no definite D call. Per the germline V gene, CDR1 is SGHRS and CDR2 is YFSETQ. V dropped 0 bases and J dropped 0 bases, with 6 bases sitting between them. This CDR3 is 14 amino acids long. CDR3 region: CASSLDAVNTEAFF. CDR3 nucleotide sequence: TGCGCCAGCAGCTTGGATGCCGTGAACACTGAAGCTTTCTTT.

The CDR3, as DNA: TGTGCCAGCAGTTACTCAGGGACTGGAGATGAAAAACTGTTTTTT. Amino acids: CASSYSGTGDEKLFF. The rearrangement joins TRBV6-5 to TRBJ1-4; a weak D match, TRBD1 (5 bases). Trimming removed 0 bases at V and 6 bases at J, with 11 bases between. CDR1 is MNHEY, CDR2 SVGAGI, per germline. The CDR3 is made up of 15 amino acids.

The chain employs TRBV28 and TRBJ1-3, with 8 bases matching TRBD1. The CDR3 is 15 residues long. CDR1 is MDHEN and CDR2 is SYDVKM in the germline V gene. After removal of 4 bases from V and 4 bases from J, the junction contained 6 bases not matched to a gene. The CDR3 here is CASSSYTGGGNTIYF. The CDR3 DNA follows: TGTGCCAGCAGTTCGTATACAGGGGGAGGAAACACCATATATTTT.

V is TRBV19 and J is TRBJ1-3; weak D call: TRBD1 (5 bases). CDR1 and CDR2 from the germline V gene are LNHDA and SQIVND (reference sequence). V lost 6 bases to trimming and J lost 3 bases, with 15 bases between them. This CDR3 is built from 15 residues. The CDR3 coding sequence is TGTGCCAGTAGGGACGCCGGGACCTATGGAAACACCATATATTTT. Translation: CASRDAGTYGNTIYF.

V gene TRBV5-6 combines with J gene TRBJ2-7, with D possibly matching TRBD1 (6 bases). The CDR3 extends over 12 amino acids. Germline V CDR1 and CDR2: SGHDT, YYEEEE. Trimming shortened V by 4 bases and J by 4 bases, and 9 bases separated the two germline ends. The CDR3 spells CASSPQGYEQYF. The CDR3 DNA is TGTGCCAGCAGCCCACAGGGTTACGAGCAGTACTTC.

V is TRBV29-1 and J is TRBJ1-2; D gene ambiguous. V lost 6 bases and J lost 5, with 16 bases in between. CDR1 SQVTM and CDR2 ANQGSEA come from the germline V gene. The CDR3 is made up of 13 amino acids. The CDR3 here is CSVGSGALYGYTF. DNA for the CDR3: TGCAGCGTCGGTTCTGGTGCCCTATATGGCTACACCTTC.

The chain joins TRBV10-3 to TRBJ1-1; 7 nucleotides agree with TRBD1. CDR3 length: 15 amino acids. CDR1 and CDR2 (germline): ENHRY, SYGVKD. V was clipped by 2 bases and J by 1 base; unmatched bases: 4. CDR3 amino acids: CAISEREGANTEAFF. CDR3 sequence (DNA): TGTGCCATCAGTGAGAGAGAGGGGGCGAACACTGAAGCTTTCTTT.

The chain employs TRBV3-1 (or the pseudogene TRBV3-2) and TRBJ1-1; D might be TRBD1 (6 bases). The CDR3 loop spans 13 amino acids. V was shortened by 4 bases and J by 8 bases, with 14 bases between the two germline ends. In germline, CDR1 is LGHDT, CDR2 YNNKEL (reference sequence). CDR3 in amino acids: CASSLLGGTEAFF. As DNA, the CDR3 is TGTGCCAGCAGCCTACTAGGGGGGACGGAAGCTTTCTTT.

This clone was observed a single time. The chain carries TRBV15 and TRBJ2-1, with TRBD2 matching over 8 bases. With 7 bases clipped from V and 6 bases from J, the junction kept 8 bases outside the gene matches. The CDR3 runs 14 residues. Germline V gene lookup returns CDR1 LNHNV and CDR2 YYDKDF (reference sequence). The CDR3 protein is CATKASGGSNEQFF. The CDR3, as DNA: TGTGCCACCAAGGCCAGCGGGGGCTCCAATGAGCAGTTCTTC.